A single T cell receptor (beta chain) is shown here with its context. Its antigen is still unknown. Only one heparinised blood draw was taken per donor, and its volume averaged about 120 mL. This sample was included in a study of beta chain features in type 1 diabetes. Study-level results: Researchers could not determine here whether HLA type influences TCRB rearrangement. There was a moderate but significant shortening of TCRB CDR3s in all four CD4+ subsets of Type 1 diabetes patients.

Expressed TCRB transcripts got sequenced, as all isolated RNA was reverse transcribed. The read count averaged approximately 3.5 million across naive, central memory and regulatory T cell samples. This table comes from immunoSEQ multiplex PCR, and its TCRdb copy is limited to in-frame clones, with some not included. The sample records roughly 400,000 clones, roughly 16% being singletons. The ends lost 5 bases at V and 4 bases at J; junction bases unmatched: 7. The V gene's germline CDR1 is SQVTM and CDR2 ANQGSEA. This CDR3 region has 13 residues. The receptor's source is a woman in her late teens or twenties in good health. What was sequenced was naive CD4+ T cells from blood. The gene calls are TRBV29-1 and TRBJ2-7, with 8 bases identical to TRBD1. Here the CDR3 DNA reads TGCAGCGTTAGGTTCCAGGGGGCTTACGAGCAGTACTTC. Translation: CSVRFQGAYEQYF.